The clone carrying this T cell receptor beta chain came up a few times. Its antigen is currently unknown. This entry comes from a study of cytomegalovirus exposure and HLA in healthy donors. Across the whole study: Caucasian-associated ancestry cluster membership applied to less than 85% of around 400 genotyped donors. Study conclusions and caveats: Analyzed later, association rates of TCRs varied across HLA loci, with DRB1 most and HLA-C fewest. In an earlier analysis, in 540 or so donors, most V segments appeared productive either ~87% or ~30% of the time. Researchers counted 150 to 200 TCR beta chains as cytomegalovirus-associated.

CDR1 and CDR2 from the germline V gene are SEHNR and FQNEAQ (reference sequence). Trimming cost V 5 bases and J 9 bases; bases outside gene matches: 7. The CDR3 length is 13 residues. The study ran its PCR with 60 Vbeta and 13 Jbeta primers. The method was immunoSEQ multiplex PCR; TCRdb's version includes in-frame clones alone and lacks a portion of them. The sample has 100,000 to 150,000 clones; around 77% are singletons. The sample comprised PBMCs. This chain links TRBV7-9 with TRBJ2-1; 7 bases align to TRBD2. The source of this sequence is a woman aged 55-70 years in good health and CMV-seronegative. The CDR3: CASSRISGIEQFF. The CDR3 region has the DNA TGTGCCAGCAGCAGAATAAGCGGGATTGAGCAGTTCTTC.